This passage covers 2 T cell receptor beta chains from one sample sequenced in a study of blood T cell repertoires in COVID-19. Only in-frame clones appear in the TCRdb table, and some are missing; sequencing was by immunoSEQ multiplex PCR. The sample has about 300,000 clones; under 90% are singletons. The sequencing input was peripheral blood. These receptors were taken from a woman in her forties or fifties who had recovered from COVID-19.

This clone showed up just once. The chain joins TRBV7-2 to TRBJ1-1; D is perhaps TRBD1 (5 bases). The germline V gene encodes CDR1 SGHTA and CDR2 FQGNSA. This CDR3 spans 14 amino acids. Trimming cost V 1 base and J 8 bases, with 14 bases left between them. CDR3: CASSLGGGAGEAFF. CDR3 bases: TGTGCCAGCAGCTTAGGAGGAGGGGCGGGGGAAGCTTTCTTT.

The gene calls are TRBV4-3 and TRBJ2-3, with D tentatively TRBD1 (5 bases). Trimming removed 3 bases at V and 5 bases at J, with 24 bases between. CDR3 size: 18 residues. Germline assignment: CDR1 LGHNA and CDR2 YSLEER. CDR3 bases: TGCGCCAGCAGCCAGGACACCCACGGGTCCTCATCAGGAGATACGCAGTATTTT. It encodes CASSQDTHGSSSGDTQYF.